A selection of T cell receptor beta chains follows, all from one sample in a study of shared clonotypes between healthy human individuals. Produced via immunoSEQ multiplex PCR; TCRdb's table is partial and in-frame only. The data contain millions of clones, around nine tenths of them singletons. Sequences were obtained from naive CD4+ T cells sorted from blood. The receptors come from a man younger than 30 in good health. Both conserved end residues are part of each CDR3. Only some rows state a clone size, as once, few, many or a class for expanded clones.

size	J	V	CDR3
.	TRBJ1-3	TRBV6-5	CASSRTQGAGNTIYF
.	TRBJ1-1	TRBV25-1	CASSDPGRGADTEAFF
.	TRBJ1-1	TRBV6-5	CASSYSEYSQNTEAFF
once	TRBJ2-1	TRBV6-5	CASSYGGESGNEQFF
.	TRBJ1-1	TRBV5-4	CVAQGMNTEAFF
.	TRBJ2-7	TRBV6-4	CASFPTGALEQYF
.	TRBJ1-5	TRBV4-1	CASSQVFLGTGQPQHF
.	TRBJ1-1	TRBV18	CASSPSVNTEAFF
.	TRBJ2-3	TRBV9	CASSVGFSNTQYF
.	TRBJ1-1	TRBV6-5	CASSSLGGGPTEAFF
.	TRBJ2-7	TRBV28	CASSRGQGGYEQYF